This T cell receptor (beta chain) comes out of a study of Ad26.COV2.S vaccination and SARS-CoV-2 variants. Across the whole study: Donor was assigned to the Ad26.COV2.S arm of trial COV1001. Once, or twice with 56 days between doses, Ad26.COV2.S was given intramuscularly.

V lost 6 bases to trimming and J lost 5 bases; unmatched junction nucleotides: 1. Germline V gives CDR1 KGHSH, CDR2 LQKENI. The CDR3 totals 13 residues. Profiled with immunoSEQ multiplex PCR; TCRdb holds only in-frame clones, not every one. This repertoire shows around 400,000 clones, 80% to 95% found once; its top ten account for more than 9%. Treatment described: 15 to 20 received Ad26.COV2.S at low or high dose, single or two shots; several received placebo; per-sample allocation not given. Each sample was drawn 63 days after the first injection (of vaccine or placebo). The starting material was peripheral blood, obtained in a trial of Ad26.COV2.S vaccine versus placebo. The J gene is TRBJ1-4, the V gene TRBV18; 9 bases are a match to TRBD1. This clonotype was obtained from a person between 18 and 60 years old who received the Ad26.COV2.S COVID-19 vaccine or a placebo. CDR3 sequence: CASSGTGNEKLFF. CDR3 sequence (DNA): TGTGCCAGCTCCGGGACAGGGAATGAAAAACTGTTTTTT.